The clone carrying this TCR beta chain was picked up many times. Trimming stripped 0 bases from V and 4 bases from J, with 15 bases between. The CDR3 has 16 residues. The germline V gene encodes CDR1 LNHNV and CDR2 YYDKDF (reference sequence). The entry originates in a study of T cells in Graves' hyperthyroidism and ophthalmopathy. Amplified TCR beta CDR3 regions derived from RNA transcripts. An initial round of RT-PCR targeting the TCR CDR3 relied on the HTBI primer set. TCRdb called the multiplex PCR reads again in MiXCR, with one record for every CDR3 protein. The data hold under 400,000 distinct CDR3 sequences, with roughly a fifth observed a single time.

V is TRBV15 and J is TRBJ1-2; perhaps TRBD1 as D (5 bases). The clonotype originates from a woman between 45 and 65 years old with Graves' hyperthyroidism. Sequencing was performed on blood. The CDR3 sequence: CATSRDYGGDGYGYTF. As DNA, the CDR3 is TGTGCCACCAGCAGAGATTACGGAGGGGATGGCTATGGCTACACCTTC.